This T cell receptor beta chain was sequenced during a study of T cells in Graves' hyperthyroidism and ophthalmopathy. Amplified regions were TCR beta CDR3 sequences from RNA transcripts. Initially, a first-round RT-PCR of the TCR CDR3 employed the HTBI primer set. TCRdb reanalysed the multiplex PCR reads using MiXCR and keeps one entry per CDR3 protein. The table has just under 750,000 distinct CDR3 sequences, under 45% seen once. With respect to this clonotype: As yet, its antigen is unknown.

The length of the CDR3 is 12 residues. Trimming pared 5 bases from V and 6 bases from J, leaving 11 bases between. Germline V gene lookup returns CDR1 MNHEY and CDR2 SVGEGT. Every diagnosis used clinical symptoms, serum thyroxine and TRAb, thyroid ultrasound and orbital computed tomography. Points from the study as a whole: Most expanded thyroid clonotypes above 0.001 recurred in blood.

The sample taken for sequencing was blood. The sequence was collected from a woman aged 35 to 49 with Graves' hyperthyroidism. This chain connects TRBV6-2 or TRBV6-3 to TRBJ2-7, with a weak D call TRBD1 (5 bases). CDR3 residues: CASSATVLEQYF. CDR3 coding DNA: TGTGCCAGCAGTGCGACAGTCCTCGAGCAGTACTTC.